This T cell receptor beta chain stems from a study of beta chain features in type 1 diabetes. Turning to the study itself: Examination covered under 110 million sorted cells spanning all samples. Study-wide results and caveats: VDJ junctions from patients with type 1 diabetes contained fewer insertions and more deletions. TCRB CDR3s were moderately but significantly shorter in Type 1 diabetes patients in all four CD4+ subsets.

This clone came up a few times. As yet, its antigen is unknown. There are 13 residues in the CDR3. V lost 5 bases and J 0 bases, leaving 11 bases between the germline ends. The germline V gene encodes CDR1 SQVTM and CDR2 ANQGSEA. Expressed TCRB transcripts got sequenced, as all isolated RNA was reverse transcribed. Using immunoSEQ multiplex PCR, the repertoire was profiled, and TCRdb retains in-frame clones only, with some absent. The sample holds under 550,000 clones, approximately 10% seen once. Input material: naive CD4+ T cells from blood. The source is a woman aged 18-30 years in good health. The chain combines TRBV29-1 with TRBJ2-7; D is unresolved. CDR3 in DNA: TGCAGCGTTCGAATCTTCAGCTCCTACGAGCAGTACTTC. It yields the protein CSVRIFSSYEQYF.